This record looks at one T cell receptor beta chain sequence and its context. A much larger clone differs by one base, so this may be a read error. Genomic DNA, serving as template, underwent TCR beta VDJ and CDR3 profiling. One entry per CDR3 protein results from TCRdb running MiXCR on the reads. The sample shows 200,000 to 300,000 distinct CDR3 sequences, around 45% of them seen only once. These data come from a study of CD8+CD57+ T cells in acquired aplastic anemia. Study in general: DNA per sorted CD4+ or CD8+ sample ranged roughly 0.17 to 27.4 ug, averaging roughly 3.2 ug.

The CDR3 runs 15 residues. CDR1 and CDR2 (germline): SGDLS, YYNGEE. Flow cytometry had shown expanded CD8+CD57+ cells in the patients chosen for sequencing. The TCR comes from a human donor with aplastic anemia. The chain recombines TRBV9 with TRBJ2-3, with 7 nucleotides matching TRBD1. The sequenced sample consisted of sorted CD4+, CD8+, or CD8+CD57+ T cells (not recorded which) from PBMCs. For the CDR3, the DNA is TGTGCCTGCAGCTGGGGGCAGGGGGGCACAGATACGCAGTATTTT. Amino acids: CACSWGQGGTDTQYF.